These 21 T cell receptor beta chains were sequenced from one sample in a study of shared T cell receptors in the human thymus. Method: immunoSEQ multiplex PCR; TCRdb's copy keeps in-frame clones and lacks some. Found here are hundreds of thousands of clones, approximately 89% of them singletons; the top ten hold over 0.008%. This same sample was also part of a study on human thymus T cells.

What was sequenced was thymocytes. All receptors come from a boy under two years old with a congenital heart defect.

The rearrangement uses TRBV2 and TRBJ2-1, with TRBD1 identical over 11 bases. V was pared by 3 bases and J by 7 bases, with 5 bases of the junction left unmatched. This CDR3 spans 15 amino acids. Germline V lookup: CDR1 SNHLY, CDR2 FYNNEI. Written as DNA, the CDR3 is TGTGCCAGCAGTGAGGGACAGGGGGTTGTGAATGAGCAGTTCTTC. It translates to CASSEGQGVVNEQFF.

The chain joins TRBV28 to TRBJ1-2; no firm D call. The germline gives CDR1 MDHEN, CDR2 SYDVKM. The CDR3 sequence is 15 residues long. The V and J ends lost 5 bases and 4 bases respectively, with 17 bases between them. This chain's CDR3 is CASSVLPGGVYGYTF. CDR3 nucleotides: TGTGCCAGCAGTGTCCTCCCCGGCGGCGTCTATGGCTACACCTTC.

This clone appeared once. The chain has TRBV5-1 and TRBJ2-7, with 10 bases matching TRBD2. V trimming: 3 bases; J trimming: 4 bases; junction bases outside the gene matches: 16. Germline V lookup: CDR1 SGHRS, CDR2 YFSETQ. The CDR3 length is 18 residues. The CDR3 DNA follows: TGCGCCAGCAGCTCAAAAGCCGCTAGCGGGAGCCCATTATACGAGCAGTACTTC. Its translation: CASSSKAASGSPLYEQYF.

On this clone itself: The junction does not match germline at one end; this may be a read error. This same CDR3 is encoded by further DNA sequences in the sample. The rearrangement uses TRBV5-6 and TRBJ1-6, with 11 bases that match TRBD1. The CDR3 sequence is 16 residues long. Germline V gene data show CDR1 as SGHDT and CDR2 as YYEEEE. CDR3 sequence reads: CASSYGTGGFYSPLHF. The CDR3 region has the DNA TGTGCCAGCAGCTATGGGACAGGGGGATTCTATTCCCCCCTCCACTTT.

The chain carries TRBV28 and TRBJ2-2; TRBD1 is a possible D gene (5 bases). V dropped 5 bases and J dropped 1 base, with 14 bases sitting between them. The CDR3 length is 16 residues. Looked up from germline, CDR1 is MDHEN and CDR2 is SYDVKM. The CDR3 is CASSGPPTGNTGELFF. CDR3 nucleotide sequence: TGTGCCAGCAGTGGCCCACCAACAGGGAACACCGGGGAGCTGTTTTTT.

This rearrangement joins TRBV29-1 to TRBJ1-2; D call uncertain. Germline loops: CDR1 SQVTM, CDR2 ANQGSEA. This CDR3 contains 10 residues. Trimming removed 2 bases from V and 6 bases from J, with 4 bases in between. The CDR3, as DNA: TGCAGCGTTGAACAGAATGGCTACACCTTC. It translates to CSVEQNGYTF.

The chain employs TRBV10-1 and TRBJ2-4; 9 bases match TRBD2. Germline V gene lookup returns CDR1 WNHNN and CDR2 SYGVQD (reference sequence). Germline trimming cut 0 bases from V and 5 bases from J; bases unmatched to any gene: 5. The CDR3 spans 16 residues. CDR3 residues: CASSESVREGQNIQYF. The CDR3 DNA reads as TGCGCCAGCAGTGAGTCGGTGCGGGAGGGTCAAAACATTCAGTACTTC.

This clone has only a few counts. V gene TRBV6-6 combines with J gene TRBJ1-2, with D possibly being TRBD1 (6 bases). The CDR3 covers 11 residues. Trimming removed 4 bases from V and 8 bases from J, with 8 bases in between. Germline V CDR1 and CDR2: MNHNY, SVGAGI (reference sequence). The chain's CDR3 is CASSWTDGYTF. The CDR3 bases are TGTGCCAGCAGTTGGACAGACGGCTACACCTTC.

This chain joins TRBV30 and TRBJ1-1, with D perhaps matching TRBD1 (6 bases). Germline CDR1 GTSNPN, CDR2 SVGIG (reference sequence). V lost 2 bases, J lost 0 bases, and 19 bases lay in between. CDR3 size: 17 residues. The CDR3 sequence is CAWSPSGVSRMNTEAFF. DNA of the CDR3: TGTGCCTGGAGTCCCTCAGGGGTTTCCAGAATGAACACTGAAGCTTTCTTT.

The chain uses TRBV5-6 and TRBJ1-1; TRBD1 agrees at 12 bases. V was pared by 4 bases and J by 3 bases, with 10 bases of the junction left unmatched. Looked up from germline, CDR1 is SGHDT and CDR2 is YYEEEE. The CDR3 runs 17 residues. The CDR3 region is CASSPGQGAGMYTEAFF. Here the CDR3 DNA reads TGTGCCAGCAGCCCGGGACAGGGGGCGGGTATGTACACTGAAGCTTTCTTT. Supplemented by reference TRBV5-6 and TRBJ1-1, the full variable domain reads DAGVTQSPTHLIKTRGQQVTLRCSPKSGHDTVSWYQQALGQGPQFIFQYYEEEERQRGNFPDRFSGHQFPNYSSELNVNALLLGDSALYLCASSPGQGAGMYTEAFFGQGTRLTVV.

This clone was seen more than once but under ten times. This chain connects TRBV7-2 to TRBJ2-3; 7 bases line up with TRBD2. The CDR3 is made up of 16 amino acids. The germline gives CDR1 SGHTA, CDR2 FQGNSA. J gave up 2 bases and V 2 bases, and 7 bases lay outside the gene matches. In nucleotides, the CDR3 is TGTGCCAGCAGCTTACTACTAAGCGGGAACACAGATACGCAGTATTTT. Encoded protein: CASSLLLSGNTDTQYF.

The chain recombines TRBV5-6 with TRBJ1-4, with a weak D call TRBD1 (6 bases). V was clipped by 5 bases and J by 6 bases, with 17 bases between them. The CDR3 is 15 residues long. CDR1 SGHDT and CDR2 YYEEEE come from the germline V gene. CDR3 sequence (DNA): TGTGCCAGCAGACAAACGCGGGGGCCCGATGAAAAACTGTTTTTT. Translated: CASRQTRGPDEKLFF. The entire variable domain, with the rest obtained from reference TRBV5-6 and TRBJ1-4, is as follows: DAGVTQSPTHLIKTRGQQVTLRCSPKSGHDTVSWYQQALGQGPQFIFQYYEEEERQRGNFPDRFSGHQFPNYSSELNVNALLLGDSALYLCASRQTRGPDEKLFFGSGTQLSVL.

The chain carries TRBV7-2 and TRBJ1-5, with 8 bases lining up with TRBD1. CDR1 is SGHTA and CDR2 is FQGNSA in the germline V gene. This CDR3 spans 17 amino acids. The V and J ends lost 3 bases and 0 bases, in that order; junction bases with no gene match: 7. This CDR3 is CASSLGTGVYSNQPQHF. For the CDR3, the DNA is TGTGCCAGCAGCTTGGGGACAGGAGTCTATAGCAATCAGCCCCAGCATTTT. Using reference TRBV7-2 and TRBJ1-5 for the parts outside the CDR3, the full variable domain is GAGVSQSPSNKVTEKGKDVELRCDPISGHTALYWYRQSLGQGLEFLIYFQGNSAPDKSGLPSDRFSAERTGGSVSTLTIQRTQQEDSAVYLCASSLGTGVYSNQPQHFGDGTRLSIL.

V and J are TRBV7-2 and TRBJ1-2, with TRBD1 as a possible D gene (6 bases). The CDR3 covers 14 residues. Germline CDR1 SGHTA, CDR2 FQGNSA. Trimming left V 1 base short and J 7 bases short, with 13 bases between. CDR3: CASSLEAGEGGYTF. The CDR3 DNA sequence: TGTGCCAGCAGCTTAGAGGCAGGGGAAGGTGGCTACACCTTC. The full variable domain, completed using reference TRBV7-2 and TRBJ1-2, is GAGVSQSPSNKVTEKGKDVELRCDPISGHTALYWYRQSLGQGLEFLIYFQGNSAPDKSGLPSDRFSAERTGGSVSTLTIQRTQQEDSAVYLCASSLEAGEGGYTFGSGTRLTVV.

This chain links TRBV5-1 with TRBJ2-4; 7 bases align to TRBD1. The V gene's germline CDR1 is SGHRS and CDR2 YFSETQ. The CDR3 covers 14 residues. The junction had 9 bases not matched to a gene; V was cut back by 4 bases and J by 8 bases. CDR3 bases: TGCGCCAGCAGCCCTCCGGGACAGATGGACATTCAGTACTTC. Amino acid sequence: CASSPPGQMDIQYF.

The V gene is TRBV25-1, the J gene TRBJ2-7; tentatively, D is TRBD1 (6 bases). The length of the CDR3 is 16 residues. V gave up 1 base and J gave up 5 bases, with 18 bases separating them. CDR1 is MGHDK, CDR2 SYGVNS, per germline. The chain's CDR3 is CASSEFGKQGEHEQYF. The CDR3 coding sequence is TGTGCCAGCAGTGAATTTGGGAAACAGGGAGAACACGAGCAGTACTTC.

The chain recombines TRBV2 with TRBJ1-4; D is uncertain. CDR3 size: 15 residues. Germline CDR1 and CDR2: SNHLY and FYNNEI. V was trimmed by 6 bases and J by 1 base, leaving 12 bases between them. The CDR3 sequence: CASRFLGRTNEKLFF. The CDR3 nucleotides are TGTGCCAGCAGGTTTCTAGGGAGAACTAATGAAAAACTGTTTTTT.

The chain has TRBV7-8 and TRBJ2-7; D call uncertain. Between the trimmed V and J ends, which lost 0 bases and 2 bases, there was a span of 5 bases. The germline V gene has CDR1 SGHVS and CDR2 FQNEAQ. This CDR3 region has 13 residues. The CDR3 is CASSLAAAYEQYF. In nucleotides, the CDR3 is TGTGCCAGCAGCTTAGCGGCGGCCTACGAGCAGTACTTC. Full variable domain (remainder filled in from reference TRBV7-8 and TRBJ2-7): GAGVSQSPRYKVAKRGQDVALRCDPISGHVSLFWYQQALGQGPEFLTYFQNEAQLDKSGLPSDRFFAERPEGSVSTLKIQRTQQEDSAVYLCASSLAAAYEQYFGPGTRLTVT.

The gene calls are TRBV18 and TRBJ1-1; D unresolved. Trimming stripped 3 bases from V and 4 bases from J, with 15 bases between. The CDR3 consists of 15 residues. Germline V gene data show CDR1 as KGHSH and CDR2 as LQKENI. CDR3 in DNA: TGTGCCAGCTCACCCTCCTACCTATCCGGCACTGAAGCTTTCTTT. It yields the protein CASSPSYLSGTEAFF.

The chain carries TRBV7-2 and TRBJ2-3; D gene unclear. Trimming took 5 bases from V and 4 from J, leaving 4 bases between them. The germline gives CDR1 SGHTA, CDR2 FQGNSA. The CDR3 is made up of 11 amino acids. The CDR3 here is CASSLPDTQYF. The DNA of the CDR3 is TGTGCCAGCAGCCTTCCAGATACGCAGTATTTT.

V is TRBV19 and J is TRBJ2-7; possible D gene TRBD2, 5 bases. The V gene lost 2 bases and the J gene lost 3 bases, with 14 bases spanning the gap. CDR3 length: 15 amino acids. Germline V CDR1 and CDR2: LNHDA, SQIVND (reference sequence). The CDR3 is CASSIRTLGGYEQYF. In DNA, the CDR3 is TGTGCCAGTAGTATAAGAACCCTCGGAGGCTACGAGCAGTACTTC.